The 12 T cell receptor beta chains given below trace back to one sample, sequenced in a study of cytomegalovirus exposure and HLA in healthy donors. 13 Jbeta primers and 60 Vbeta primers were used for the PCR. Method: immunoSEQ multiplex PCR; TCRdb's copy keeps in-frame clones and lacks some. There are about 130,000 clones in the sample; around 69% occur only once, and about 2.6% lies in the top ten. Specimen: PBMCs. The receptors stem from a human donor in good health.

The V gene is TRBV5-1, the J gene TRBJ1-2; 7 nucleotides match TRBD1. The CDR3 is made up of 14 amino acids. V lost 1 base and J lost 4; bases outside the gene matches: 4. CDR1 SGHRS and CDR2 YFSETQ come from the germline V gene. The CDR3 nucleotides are TGCGCCAGCAGCTTGACAGGGGCCTCCTATGGCTACACCTTC. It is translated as CASSLTGASYGYTF.

As DNA, the CDR3 is TGTGCCAGCAGGGATCACAGGGGGAAGGGTGAAGCTTTCTTT. It codes for CASRDHRGKGEAFF. The chain is built from TRBV2 and TRBJ1-1, with 8 bases aligning to TRBD1. The germline gives CDR1 SNHLY, CDR2 FYNNEI. Germline trimming cut 6 bases from V and 7 bases from J; bases unmatched to any gene: 10. There are 14 residues in the CDR3. The variable domain in full, completed from reference TRBV2 and TRBJ1-1, reads EPEVTQTPSHQVTQMGQEVILRCVPISNHLYFYWYRQILGQKVEFLVSFYNNEISEKSEIFDDQFSVERPDGSNFTLKIRSTKLEDSAMYFCASRDHRGKGEAFFGQGTRLTVV.

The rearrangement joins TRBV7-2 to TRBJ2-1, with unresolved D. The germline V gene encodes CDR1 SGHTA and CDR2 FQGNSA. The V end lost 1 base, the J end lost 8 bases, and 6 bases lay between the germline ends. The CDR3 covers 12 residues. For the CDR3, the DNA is TGTGCCAGCAGCTTAGTGGGCCATGAGCAGTTCTTC. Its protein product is CASSLVGHEQFF. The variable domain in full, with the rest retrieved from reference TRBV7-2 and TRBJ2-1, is GAGVSQSPSNKVTEKGKDVELRCDPISGHTALYWYRQSLGQGLEFLIYFQGNSAPDKSGLPSDRFSAERTGGSVSTLTIQRTQQEDSAVYLCASSLVGHEQFFGPGTRLTVL.

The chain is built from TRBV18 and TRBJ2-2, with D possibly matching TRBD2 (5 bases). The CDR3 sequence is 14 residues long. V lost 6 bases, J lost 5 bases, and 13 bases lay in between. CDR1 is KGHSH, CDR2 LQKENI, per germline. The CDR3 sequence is CASSPARRTGELFF. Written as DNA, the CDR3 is TGTGCCAGCTCGCCGGCTAGGAGGACCGGGGAGCTGTTTTTT.

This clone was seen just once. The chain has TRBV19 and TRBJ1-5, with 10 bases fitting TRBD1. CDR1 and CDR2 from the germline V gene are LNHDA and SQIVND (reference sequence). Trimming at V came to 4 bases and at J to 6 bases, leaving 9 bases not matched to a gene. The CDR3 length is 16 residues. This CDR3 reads CASSRDGQGGGQPQHF. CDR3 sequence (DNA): TGTGCCAGTAGTAGAGATGGACAGGGGGGAGGTCAGCCCCAGCATTTT. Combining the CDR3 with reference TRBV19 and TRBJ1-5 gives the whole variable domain DGGITQSPKYLFRKEGQNVTLSCEQNLNHDAMYWYRQDPGQGLRLIYYSQIVNDFQKGDIAEGYSVSREKKESFPLTVTSAQKNPTAFYLCASSRDGQGGGQPQHFGDGTRLSIL.

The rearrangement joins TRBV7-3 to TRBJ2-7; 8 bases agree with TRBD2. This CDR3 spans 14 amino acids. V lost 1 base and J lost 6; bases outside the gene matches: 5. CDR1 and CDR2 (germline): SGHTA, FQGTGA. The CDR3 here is CASSLKAGVTEQYF. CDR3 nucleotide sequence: TGTGCCAGCAGCTTAAAAGCGGGAGTCACCGAGCAGTACTTC.

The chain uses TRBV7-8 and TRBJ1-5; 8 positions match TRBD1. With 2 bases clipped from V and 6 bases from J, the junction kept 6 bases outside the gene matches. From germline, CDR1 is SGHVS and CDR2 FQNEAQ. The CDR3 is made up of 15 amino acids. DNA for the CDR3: TGTGCCAGCAGCTTACCCAGGGGGCGCGGTCAGCCCCAGCATTTT. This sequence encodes CASSLPRGRGQPQHF.

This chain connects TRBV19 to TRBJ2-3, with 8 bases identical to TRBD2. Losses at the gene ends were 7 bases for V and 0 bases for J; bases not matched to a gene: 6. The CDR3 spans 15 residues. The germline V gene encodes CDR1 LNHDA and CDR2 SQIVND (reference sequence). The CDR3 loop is CASTPSGLSTDTQYF. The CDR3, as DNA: TGTGCCAGTACCCCTAGCGGGCTTAGCACAGATACGCAGTATTTT.

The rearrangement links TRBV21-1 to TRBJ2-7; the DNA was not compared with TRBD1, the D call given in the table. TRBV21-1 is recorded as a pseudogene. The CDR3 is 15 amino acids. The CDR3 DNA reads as TGTGCCAGCAGCAAACCCGGGACAGACGACTACGAGCAGTACTTC. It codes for CASSKPGTDDYEQYF.

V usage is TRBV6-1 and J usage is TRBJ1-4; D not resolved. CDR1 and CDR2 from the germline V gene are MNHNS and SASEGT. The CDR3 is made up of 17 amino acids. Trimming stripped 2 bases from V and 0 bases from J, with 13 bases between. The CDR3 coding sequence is TGTGCCAGCAGTGAATCCCCCTACAGAGCAACTAATGAAAAACTGTTTTTT. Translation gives CASSESPYRATNEKLFF.

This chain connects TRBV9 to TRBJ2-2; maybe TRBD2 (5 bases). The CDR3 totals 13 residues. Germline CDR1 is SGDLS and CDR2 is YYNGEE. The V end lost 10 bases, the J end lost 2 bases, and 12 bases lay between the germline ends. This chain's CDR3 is CASRSGNTGELFF. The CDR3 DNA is TGTGCCTCGAGAAGCGGAAACACCGGGGAGCTGTTTTTT.

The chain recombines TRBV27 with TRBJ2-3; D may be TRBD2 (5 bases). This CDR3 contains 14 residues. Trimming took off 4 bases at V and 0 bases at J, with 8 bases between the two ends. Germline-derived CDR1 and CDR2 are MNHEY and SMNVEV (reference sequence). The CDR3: CASSSRRSTDTQYF. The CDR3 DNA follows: TGTGCCAGCAGTTCACGGAGGAGCACAGATACGCAGTATTTT.